This TCR beta chain was obtained from a study of control samples from healthy donors and cancer patients. Clones were read by immunoSEQ multiplex PCR, and TCRdb kept only the in-frame ones, dropping some. This table has under 95,000 clones, roughly nine tenths appearing once. Unmatched junction bases numbered 4, after V lost 0 bases and J lost 2 bases. The germline V gene encodes CDR1 SGHNT and CDR2 YYREEE (reference sequence). This CDR3 contains 16 residues. This rearrangement joins TRBV5-4 to TRBJ2-3, with 9 positions matching TRBD1. This receptor was identified in a woman aged 25 to 39 in good health. Sequenced input: blood. The CDR3, as DNA: TGTGCCAGCAGCTTGGGAACAGGGGGCTTCACAGATACGCAGTATTTT. Its translation: CASSLGTGGFTDTQYF.